The sequence of this T cell receptor (beta chain) was determined in a study of CD8+ T cells in alopecia areata. Study at large: Oral tofacitinib, 5 to 10 mg twice daily, was given in an open-label trial.

CDR1 SGHTA and CDR2 FQGNSA come from the germline V gene. The CDR3 totals 15 residues. V shed 8 bases and J 5 bases; nucleotides not matched to a gene: 12. This sample's treatment: oral pan-JAK inhibitor, 5-10 mg twice daily. RNA was extracted and reverse transcribed into cDNA as the sequencing template. Clones were sequenced by immunoSEQ multiplex PCR, and TCRdb holds only the in-frame ones, with some missing. Counted here are approximately 180,000 clones, less than 70% occurring once; the ten biggest clones make up approximately 1.2%. V and J are TRBV7-2 and TRBJ2-3; 8 nucleotides align to TRBD2. Sample: CD4+ T cells sorted from blood, taken at week 49, from a patient treated with tofacitinib. The TCR comes from a human donor with alopecia areata. This CDR3 is CASQRTSRSLDTQYF. CDR3 nucleotide sequence: TGTGCCAGCCAAAGGACTAGCCGATCATTAGATACGCAGTATTTT.